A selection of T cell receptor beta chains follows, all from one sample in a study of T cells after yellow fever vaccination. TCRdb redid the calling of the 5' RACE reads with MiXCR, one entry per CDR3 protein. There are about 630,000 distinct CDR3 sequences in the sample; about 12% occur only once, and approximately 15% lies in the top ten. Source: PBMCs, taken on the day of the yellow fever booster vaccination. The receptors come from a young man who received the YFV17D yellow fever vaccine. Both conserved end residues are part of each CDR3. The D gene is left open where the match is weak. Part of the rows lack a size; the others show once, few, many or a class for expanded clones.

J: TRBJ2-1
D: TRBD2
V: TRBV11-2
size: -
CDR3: CASSPLAGGPVGRDEQFF
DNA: TGTGCCAGCAGCCCGCTAGCGGGTGGCCCGGTCGGACGGGATGAGCAGTTCTTC

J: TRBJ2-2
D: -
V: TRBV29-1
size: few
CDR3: CSVVHTGELFF
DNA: TGCAGCGTTGTTCACACCGGGGAGCTGTTTTTT

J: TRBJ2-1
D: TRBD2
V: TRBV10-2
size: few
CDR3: CASMGLAGSYNEQFF
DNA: TGCGCCAGCATGGGACTAGCGGGTTCCTACAATGAGCAGTTCTTC

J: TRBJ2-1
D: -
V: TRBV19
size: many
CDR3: CASSVGQSSYNEQFF
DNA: TGTGCCAGTAGCGTGGGGCAGAGCTCCTACAATGAGCAGTTCTTC

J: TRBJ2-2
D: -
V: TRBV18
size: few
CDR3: CASSPGSEMGRELFF
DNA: TGTGCCAGCTCACCAGGTAGCGAGATGGGCCGGGAGCTGTTTTTT

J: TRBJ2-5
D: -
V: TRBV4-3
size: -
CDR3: CASSQDSARSETQYF
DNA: TGCGCCAGCAGCCAAGATTCCGCCAGGTCAGAGACCCAGTACTTC

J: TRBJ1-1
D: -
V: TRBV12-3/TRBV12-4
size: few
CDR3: CASNGQSQGEAFF
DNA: TGTGCCAGCAACGGACAGAGCCAAGGTGAAGCTTTCTTT

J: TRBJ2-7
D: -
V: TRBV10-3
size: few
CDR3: CAISSNGELYEQYF
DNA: TGTGCCATCAGTAGTAACGGGGAACTATACGAGCAGTACTTC

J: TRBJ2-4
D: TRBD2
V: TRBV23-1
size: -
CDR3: CASSRLALAKNIQYF
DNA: TGCGCCAGCAGTCGACTAGCCCTAGCCAAAAACATTCAGTACTTC

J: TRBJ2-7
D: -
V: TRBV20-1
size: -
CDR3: CSAFRASYEQYF
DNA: TGCAGTGCCTTCAGAGCGAGCTACGAGCAGTACTTC

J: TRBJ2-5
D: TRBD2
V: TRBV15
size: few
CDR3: CATSREGLAGVETQYF
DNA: TGTGCCACCAGCAGGGAGGGACTAGCGGGAGTAGAGACCCAGTACTTC

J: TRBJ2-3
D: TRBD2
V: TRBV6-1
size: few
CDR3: CASSAAGEVDTQYF
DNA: TGTGCCAGCAGTGCAGCGGGAGAGGTAGATACGCAGTATTTT

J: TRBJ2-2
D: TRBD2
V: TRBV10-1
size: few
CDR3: CASSRSSGTNFGELFF
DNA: TGCGCCAGCAGTCGATCTAGCGGGACTAATTTCGGGGAGCTGTTTTTT

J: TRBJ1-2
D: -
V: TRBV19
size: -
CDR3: CASSISVQGAHYTF
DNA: TGTGCCAGTAGTATTTCTGTCCAGGGAGCTCACTACACCTTC

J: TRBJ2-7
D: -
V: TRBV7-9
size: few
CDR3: CASSPTVEQYF
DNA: TGTGCCAGCAGCCCCACGGTCGAGCAGTACTTC

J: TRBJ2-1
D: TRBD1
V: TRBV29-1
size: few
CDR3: CSVEAEGAGEQFF
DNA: TGCAGCGTTGAAGCCGAGGGGGCTGGGGAGCAGTTCTTC

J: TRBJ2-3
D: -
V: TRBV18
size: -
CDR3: CASSPLVTGSTDTQYF
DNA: TGTGCCAGCTCACCATTGGTAACAGGGAGCACAGATACGCAGTATTTT

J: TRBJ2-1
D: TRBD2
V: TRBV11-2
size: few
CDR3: CASSSITGTSGRAREQFF
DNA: TGTGCCAGCAGCTCAATTACCGGGACTAGCGGGAGGGCCCGTGAGCAGTTCTTC

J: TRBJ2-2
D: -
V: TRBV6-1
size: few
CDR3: CASRLTGGGELFF
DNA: TGTGCCAGCAGACTGACCGGGGGCGGGGAGCTGTTTTTT

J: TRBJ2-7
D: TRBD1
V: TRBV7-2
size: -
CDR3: CASSLGQLSGYEQYF
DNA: TGTGCCAGCAGCCTGGGACAGCTTTCCGGCTACGAGCAGTACTTC

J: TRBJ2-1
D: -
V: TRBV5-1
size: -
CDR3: CASSLSATDTRGNEQFF
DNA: TGCGCCAGCAGCTTGTCGGCGACAGACACCCGGGGAAATGAGCAGTTCTTC

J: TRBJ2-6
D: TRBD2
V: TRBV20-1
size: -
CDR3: CSASETSGRGGANVLTF
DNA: TGCAGTGCTAGCGAGACTAGCGGGAGAGGTGGGGCCAACGTCCTGACTTTC

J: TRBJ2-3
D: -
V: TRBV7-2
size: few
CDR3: CASSLSIADTQYF
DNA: TGTGCCAGCAGCTTATCAATAGCAGATACGCAGTATTTT

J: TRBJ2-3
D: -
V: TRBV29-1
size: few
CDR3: CSVHGPLTDTQYF
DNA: TGCAGCGTTCATGGACCACTCACAGATACGCAGTATTTT

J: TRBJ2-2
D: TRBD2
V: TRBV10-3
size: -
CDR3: CATSQTSDTGELFF
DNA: TGTGCCACCTCCCAAACTAGCGACACCGGGGAGCTGTTTTTT

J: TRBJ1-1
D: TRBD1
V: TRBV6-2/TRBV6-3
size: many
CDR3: CATSGQENTEAFF
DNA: TGTGCCACCTCGGGACAGGAGAACACTGAAGCTTTCTTT

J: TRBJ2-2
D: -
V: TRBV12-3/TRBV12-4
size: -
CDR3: CASSFERWELFF
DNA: TGTGCCAGCAGTTTTGAGAGGTGGGAGCTGTTTTTT

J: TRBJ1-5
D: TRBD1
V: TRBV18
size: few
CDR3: CASSPGQGPVNQPQHF
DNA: TGTGCCAGCTCACCAGGACAGGGACCGGTCAATCAGCCCCAGCATTTT

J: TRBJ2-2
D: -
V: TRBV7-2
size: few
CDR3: CASSLASLGGTRSTGELFF
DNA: TGTGCCAGCAGCTTAGCTTCCCTAGGTGGGACGCGGTCGACCGGGGAGCTGTTTTTT

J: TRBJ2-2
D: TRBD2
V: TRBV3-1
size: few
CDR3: CASSQSGANTGELFF
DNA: TGTGCCAGCAGCCAAAGCGGGGCGAACACCGGGGAGCTGTTTTTT

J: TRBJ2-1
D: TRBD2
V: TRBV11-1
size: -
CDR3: CASSLVPLTSGSYYNEQFF
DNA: TGTGCCAGCAGCTTAGTTCCCCTGACTAGCGGGAGTTATTACAATGAGCAGTTCTTC

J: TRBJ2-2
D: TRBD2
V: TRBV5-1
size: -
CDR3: CASNLAEANTGELFF
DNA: TGCGCCAGTAACCTAGCGGAGGCGAACACCGGGGAGCTGTTTTTT

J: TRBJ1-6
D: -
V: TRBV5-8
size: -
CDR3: CASSSQIYSPLHF
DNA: TGTGCCAGCAGCTCCCAGATTTATTCACCCCTCCACTTT

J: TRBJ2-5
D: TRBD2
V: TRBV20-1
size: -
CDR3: CSASRSGREPETQYF
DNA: TGCAGTGCTAGCCGTAGCGGGAGGGAGCCAGAGACCCAGTACTTC

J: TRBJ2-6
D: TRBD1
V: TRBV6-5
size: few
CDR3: CASSYSGQGAGGANVLTF
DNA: TGTGCCAGCAGTTACTCGGGTCAGGGGGCAGGTGGGGCCAACGTCCTGACTTTC

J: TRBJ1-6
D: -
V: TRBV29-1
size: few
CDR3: CSVPSSDGNSPLHF
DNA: TGCAGCGTTCCTAGCTCTGATGGTAATTCACCCCTCCACTTT

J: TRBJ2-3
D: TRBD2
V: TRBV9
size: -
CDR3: CASSVGQTSGVRGDTQYF
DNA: TGTGCCAGCAGCGTAGGTCAGACTAGCGGGGTCCGGGGGGATACGCAGTATTTT

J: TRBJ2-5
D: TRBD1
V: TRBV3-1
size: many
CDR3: CASSQGGGRGQETQYF
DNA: TGTGCCAGCAGCCAAGGAGGCGGCAGGGGGCAAGAGACCCAGTACTTC

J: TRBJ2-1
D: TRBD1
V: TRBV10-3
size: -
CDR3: CAIGAGTGGYNEQFF
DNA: TGTGCCATCGGAGCCGGGACAGGGGGTTACAATGAGCAGTTCTTC

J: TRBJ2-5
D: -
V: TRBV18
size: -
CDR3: CASSPRTLGETQYF
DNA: TGTGCCAGCTCACCACGGACCCTCGGGGAGACCCAGTACTTC

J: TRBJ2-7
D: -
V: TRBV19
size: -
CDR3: CASSIGLMSYEQYF
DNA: TGTGCCAGTAGTATCGGGCTTATGTCCTACGAGCAGTACTTC

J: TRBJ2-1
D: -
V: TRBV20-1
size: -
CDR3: CSARVSYNEQFF
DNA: TGCAGTGCTAGAGTTTCATACAATGAGCAGTTCTTC

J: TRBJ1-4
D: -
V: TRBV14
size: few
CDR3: CASSQVGDSNEKLFF
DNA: TGTGCCAGCAGCCAAGTGGGGGACTCGAATGAAAAACTGTTTTTT

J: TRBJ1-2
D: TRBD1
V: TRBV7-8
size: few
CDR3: CASSLRTGGGSGYTF
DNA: TGTGCCAGCAGCCTCCGGACAGGGGGAGGGTCTGGCTACACCTTC

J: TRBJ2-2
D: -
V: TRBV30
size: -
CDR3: CAVDYTDTGELFF
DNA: TGTGCGGTAGACTATACTGACACCGGGGAGCTGTTTTTT

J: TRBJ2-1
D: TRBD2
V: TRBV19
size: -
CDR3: CASSIGERTSGNYNEQFF
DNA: TGTGCCAGTAGTATAGGGGAACGGACTAGCGGGAACTACAATGAGCAGTTCTTC

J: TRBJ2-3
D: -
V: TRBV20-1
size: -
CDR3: CSRRRGFTDTQYF
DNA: TGCAGCCGCCGGCGTGGGTTCACAGATACGCAGTATTTT

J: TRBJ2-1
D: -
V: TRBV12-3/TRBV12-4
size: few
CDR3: CASSPSTRWLQFF
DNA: TGTGCCAGCAGTCCTTCGACTAGATGGCTCCAGTTCTTC

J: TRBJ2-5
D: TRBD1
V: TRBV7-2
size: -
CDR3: CASSLGHRGTGETQYF
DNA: TGTGCCAGCAGCCTGGGACACAGGGGAACCGGGGAGACCCAGTACTTC

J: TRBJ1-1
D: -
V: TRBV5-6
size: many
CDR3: CASSLELNTEAFF
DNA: TGTGCCAGCAGCTTGGAATTGAACACTGAAGCTTTCTTT

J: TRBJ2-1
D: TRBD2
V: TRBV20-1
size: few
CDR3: CSPGGRVPLGNEQFF
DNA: TGCAGTCCCGGCGGGAGGGTCCCTTTAGGCAATGAGCAGTTCTTC

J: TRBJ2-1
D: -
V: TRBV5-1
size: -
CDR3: CASAPPPGNEQFF
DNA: TGCGCCAGCGCCCCCCCCCCCGGAAATGAGCAGTTCTTC

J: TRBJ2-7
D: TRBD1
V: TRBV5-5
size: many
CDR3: CASSQGQGAYEQYF
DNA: TGTGCCAGCAGTCAAGGACAGGGGGCCTACGAGCAGTACTTC